Listed below are T cell receptor beta chains from one sample, sequenced in a study of blood T cell repertoires in COVID-19. Sequencing used immunoSEQ multiplex PCR; TCRdb keeps in-frame clones, though not all of them. This table holds fewer than 250,000 clones, 70% to 90% found once. Specimen: peripheral blood. These receptors were taken from a woman aged 55-75 years with active or convalescent COVID-19. Both conserved end residues are part of each CDR3. The D gene is left open where the match is weak. The size of a clone is reported for some rows only, either as once, few or many, or as a class for expanded clones.

>.|TRBD2|TRBV19|TRBJ2-7
TGTGCCAGTAGTATCAACACGGGGGGGTCCTACGAGCAGTACTTC
CASSINTGGSYEQYF
>.|.|TRBV7-2|TRBJ2-6
TGTGCCAGCAGCCCGAAAAGGGGATCTGGGGCCAACGTCCTGACTTTC
CASSPKRGSGANVLTF
>.|TRBD1|TRBV10-2|TRBJ2-3
TGCGCCAGCAGTGAGTGGACAGGGAAGACAGATACGCAGTATTTT
CASSEWTGKTDTQYF
>.|TRBD1|TRBV15|TRBJ2-7
TGTGCCACCAGCAGAGAGGGAAAACAGGGGGCCTACGAGCAGTACTTC
CATSREGKQGAYEQYF
>.|TRBD2|TRBV5-4|TRBJ2-5
TGTGCCAGCAGCTTTCGTGGGAGGGCCGGGGAGACCCAGTACTTC
CASSFRGRAGETQYF
>.|TRBD1|TRBV29-1|TRBJ2-3
TGCAGCGTTGAAGTCTGGGACAGGGGGCACAGATCTCCAGATACGCAGTATTTT
CSVEVWDRGHRSPDTQYF
>.|TRBD1|TRBV5-8|TRBJ1-4
TGTGCCAGCAGCTCGGGACAGGTTGCAACTAATGAAAAACTGTTTTTT
CASSSGQVATNEKLFF
>.|TRBD1|TRBV11-3|TRBJ2-1
TGTGCCAGCAAAAGGACAGGAGACACCTCCCGCAATGAGCAGTTCTTC
CASKRTGDTSRNEQFF
>.|.|TRBV7-9|TRBJ2-1
TGTGCCAGCAGCTCCCCCCAAGGGAGTGGCAATGAGCAGTTCTTC
CASSSPQGSGNEQFF
>.|TRBD2|TRBV3-1/TRBV3-2|TRBJ2-3
TGTGCCAGCAGCCGGGGACTAGCGGGATTTACAGATACGCAGTATTTT
CASSRGLAGFTDTQYF
>.|.|TRBV5-1|TRBJ2-7
TGCGCCAGCAGCTTGAGACAGGTCCCCTACGAGCAGTACTTC
CASSLRQVPYEQYF
>.|.|TRBV28|TRBJ1-2
TGTGCCAGCAGTCCCCCGTACTTGAGGGGGTCGGGTGGCTACACCTTC
CASSPPYLRGSGGYTF
>.|.|TRBV4-2|TRBJ2-3
TGTGCCAGCAGCCCCGGCAGGGGAAGCACAGATACGCAGTATTTT
CASSPGRGSTDTQYF
>.|.|TRBV7-9|TRBJ2-2
TGTGCCAGCAGCTTAAGCCCGGGGACCGGGGAGCTGTTTTTT
CASSLSPGTGELFF
>once|TRBD2|TRBV5-1|TRBJ2-3
TGCGCCAGCAGCTTGTCGGGGCTAGCGGGAGGGATCACAGATACGCAGTATTTT
CASSLSGLAGGITDTQYF
>.|TRBD1|TRBV10-3|TRBJ1-3
TGTGCCATCGGAGGACAGGCCTACTCTGGAAACACCATATATTTT
CAIGGQAYSGNTIYF
>.|.|TRBV7-8|TRBJ2-1
TGTGCCAGCAGCATTTCTAGGTATGAGCAGTTCTTC
CASSISRYEQFF
>.|.|TRBV24-1|TRBJ2-3
TGTGCCACCAGTGGGACCGGGATTGCAGATACGCAGTATTTT
CATSGTGIADTQYF
>.|TRBD1|TRBV6-5|TRBJ1-1
TGTGCCAGCAGTTCGCCCTTCAGGACAGGGAACACTGAAGCTTTCTTT
CASSSPFRTGNTEAFF
>.|.|TRBV4-2|TRBJ2-7
TGTGCCAGCAGCCAAGACTCAGGGGCGACATCCTACGAGCAGTACTTC
CASSQDSGATSYEQYF
>.|TRBD1|TRBV2|TRBJ1-1
TGTGCCAGCAGTGGGGACAGGGTGGCTTTCTTT
CASSGDRVAFF
>.|TRBD1|TRBV6-1|TRBJ1-6
TGTGCCAGCAGTGGGCTTCAGGGGGCAGTTTTTTATAATTCACCCCTCCACTTT
CASSGLQGAVFYNSPLHF
>few|.|TRBV14|TRBJ1-1
TGTGCCAGCAGCCCCTCGGTGAACACTGAAGCTTTCTTT
CASSPSVNTEAFF
>once|TRBD1|TRBV11-2|TRBJ1-2
TGTGCCAGCAGGGAGGACAGGGTATTTAACTATGGCTACACCTTC
CASREDRVFNYGYTF
>medium-sized|TRBD2|TRBV19|TRBJ2-7
TGTGCCAGTAGTCCGCAGGCGGGAGAATACGAGCAGTACTTC
CASSPQAGEYEQYF
>.|.|TRBV2|TRBJ1-5
TGTGCCAGCAGTGTACAAACTAGCAATCAGCCCCAGCATTTT
CASSVQTSNQPQHF
>.|TRBD2|TRBV30|TRBJ2-5
TGTGCCTGGAGTCCAGGCGGGGGGGCGGGCGAGACCCAGTACTTC
CAWSPGGGAGETQYF
>many|TRBD2|TRBV2|TRBJ2-1
TGTGCCAGCACGGCGGGACTAGCGGGCAATGAGCAGTTCTTC
CASTAGLAGNEQFF
>.|TRBD1|TRBV5-1|TRBJ2-2
TGCGCCAGCAGCCCGGGACAGGCCAAGGAGCTGTTTTTT
CASSPGQAKELFF
>once|TRBD1|TRBV6-6|TRBJ1-2
TGTGCCAGCAGTAAATCAGGGAGGGACAGGGTTGGTGGCTACACCTTC
CASSKSGRDRVGGYTF
>.|.|TRBV29-1|TRBJ2-7
TGCAGCGTTGAAAGGGGGGGCGAGCAGTACTTC
CSVERGGEQYF
>.|TRBD2|TRBV5-1|TRBJ2-1
TGCGCCAGCAGCCCCCGAGGGACTAGCGGTTACAATGAGCAGTTCTTC
CASSPRGTSGYNEQFF
>.|TRBD1|TRBV19|TRBJ2-7
TGTGCCAGTAGTGACAGGGGGCGTCTCTACGAGCAGTACTTC
CASSDRGRLYEQYF
>.|TRBD2|TRBV3-1/TRBV3-2|TRBJ2-3
TGTGCCAGCAGCCAAGATGCGGGCGGGGGGGTTACAGATACGCAGTATTTT
CASSQDAGGGVTDTQYF
>.|TRBD2|TRBV6-7|TRBJ2-2
TGTGCCAGCAGTTACTCAGCGGGGGAGAACACCGGGGAGCTGTTTTTT
CASSYSAGENTGELFF
>.|TRBD2|TRBV6-1|TRBJ2-7
TGTGCCAGCAGTGATGGAGCGAGCGGGAGTTTCTACGAGCAGTACTTC
CASSDGASGSFYEQYF
>few|.|TRBV4-2|TRBJ2-4
TGTGCCAGCAGCCAAGAGGAGAGGCCGGGGTTCGAAAACATTCAGTACTTC
CASSQEERPGFENIQYF
>.|TRBD2|TRBV19|TRBJ2-4
TGTGCCAGTAGTCCCTTAGCGGGTAAAAACATTCAGTACTTC
CASSPLAGKNIQYF
>once|.|TRBV12-3/TRBV12-4|TRBJ1-2
TGTGCCAGCAGCGAACAGGGTGACTATGGCTACACCTTC
CASSEQGDYGYTF
>.|.|TRBV2|TRBJ1-5
TGTGCCAGCAGTGAAGTCAGGGCCCAGCCCCAGCATTTT
CASSEVRAQPQHF
>.|.|TRBV7-7|TRBJ2-1
TGTGCTAGCAGCTTAGCGCCCCACAACAATGAGCAGTTCTTC
CASSLAPHNNEQFF
>.|.|TRBV20-1|TRBJ2-5
TGCAGTGCTGAGGGACACCAACTACGGAACTTC
CSAEGHQLRNF
>.|TRBD1|TRBV28|TRBJ1-2
TGTGCCAGCAGTGATCCACAGGGGGCGCTTTCTGCTAACTATGGCTACACCTTC
CASSDPQGALSANYGYTF
>.|TRBD1|TRBV5-5|TRBJ1-3
TGTGCCAGCAGCTTAAACCCCGGACAGGACACTGGAAACACCATATATTTT
CASSLNPGQDTGNTIYF
>.|TRBD1|TRBV20-1|TRBJ1-2
TGCAGTGCTAGTATGGGACAGGGGGTCGATGGCTACACCTTC
CSASMGQGVDGYTF
>.|.|TRBV6-5|TRBJ1-1
TGTGCCAGCAGTTACTCCATCAGGGAGGGGCAAGCTTTCTTT
CASSYSIREGQAFF
>.|TRBD2|TRBV5-4|TRBJ2-2
TGTGCCAGCAGATACGCACTAGCGGGGGCACGGGCCGGGGAGCTGTTTTTT
CASRYALAGARAGELFF
>.|.|TRBV3-1/TRBV3-2|TRBJ2-2
TGTGCCAGCAGCCAAGCCGAGGGGGAGCTGTTTTTT
CASSQAEGELFF
>.|.|TRBV14|TRBJ2-1
TGTGCCAGCAGCAAATCGTCTTCGGGAAATGAGCAGTTCTTC
CASSKSSSGNEQFF
>.|.|TRBV11-3|TRBJ2-1
TGTGCCAGCAGCTATGAAATTCCCGGAGCCTTATACAATGAGCAGTTCTTC
CASSYEIPGALYNEQFF